Below are 15 T cell receptor beta chains sequenced from a single sample in a study of T cell changes during pregnancy in multiple sclerosis. Here immunoSEQ multiplex PCR was the method, and the copy in TCRdb shows in-frame clones only, minus some. The sample yields fewer than 150,000 clones, about 96% seen once. Source: peripheral blood, taken after pregnancy. The source is a female donor with multiple sclerosis, enrolled in a pregnancy study.

The chain carries TRBV14 and TRBJ2-7; 10 bases match TRBD2. Losses at the gene ends were 1 base for V and 4 bases for J; bases not matched to a gene: 19. The length of the CDR3 is 20 residues. The V gene's germline CDR1 is SGHDN and CDR2 FVKESK. The CDR3 region is CASSQVPNPEASGSSYEQYF. The CDR3 DNA reads TGTGCCAGCAGCCAAGTTCCAAACCCCGAGGCTAGCGGGAGTTCGTACGAGCAGTACTTC.

V gene TRBV29-1 combines with J gene TRBJ2-3; 9 nucleotides match TRBD2. V was pared by 8 bases and J by 2 bases, with 5 bases of the junction left unmatched. Germline-derived CDR1 and CDR2 are SQVTM and ANQGSEA. The CDR3 totals 13 residues. As DNA, the CDR3 is TGCAGCTTTTCTAGCGGGAACACAGATACGCAGTATTTT. Translating gives CSFSSGNTDTQYF.

This chain uses TRBV6-6 with TRBJ2-2, with D perhaps matching TRBD1 (5 bases). CDR1 and CDR2 from the germline V gene are MNHNY and SVGAGI (reference sequence). The CDR3 totals 14 residues. The V gene lost 6 bases and the J gene lost 1 base, with 9 bases spanning the gap. The CDR3 loop is CASSKGQNTGELFF. In DNA, the CDR3 is TGTGCCAGCAGCAAAGGACAGAACACCGGGGAGCTGTTTTTT.

The chain recombines TRBV19 with TRBJ2-6; 7 bases align to TRBD2. Germline V gives CDR1 LNHDA, CDR2 SQIVND (reference sequence). Trimming removed 6 bases from V and 1 base from J; junction bases left unmatched: 6. CDR3 size: 16 residues. CDR3 sequence reads: CASRTSWISGANVLTF. The CDR3 DNA sequence: TGTGCCAGTAGGACTAGCTGGATATCTGGGGCCAACGTCCTGACTTTC.

The J gene is TRBJ2-5, the V gene TRBV27, with 11 bases fitting TRBD2. This CDR3 spans 15 amino acids. CDR1 MNHEY and CDR2 SMNVEV come from the germline V gene (reference sequence). Trimming cost V 3 bases and J 2 bases; bases outside gene matches: 2. CDR3 nucleotides: TGTGCCAGCAGTTTGACTAGCGGGGCTCAAGAGACCCAGTACTTC. It yields the protein CASSLTSGAQETQYF.

The chain is built from TRBV28 and TRBJ1-5, with TRBD1 matching over 9 bases. This CDR3 contains 15 residues. V lost 5 bases, J lost 4 bases, and 6 bases stayed unmatched. Germline values: CDR1 MDHEN, CDR2 SYDVKM. CDR3 amino acids: CASSGTGLSNQPQHF. The CDR3 region has the DNA TGTGCCAGCAGTGGGACAGGGTTAAGTAATCAGCCCCAGCATTTT.

This rearrangement joins TRBV28 to TRBJ2-3; 7 bases are a match to TRBD2. Germline V CDR1 and CDR2: MDHEN, SYDVKM. There are 17 residues in the CDR3. V was clipped by 0 bases and J by 4 bases; unmatched bases: 10. DNA of the CDR3: TGTGCCAGCAGTTTATGGGTGGGAGGGCCCGGGGCAGATACGCAGTATTTT. This gives the protein CASSLWVGGPGADTQYF.

This clone was counted a single time. This chain connects TRBV9 to TRBJ2-1; 12 nucleotides align to TRBD2. CDR1 is SGDLS and CDR2 is YYNGEE in the germline V gene. V shed 8 bases and J 6 bases; nucleotides not matched to a gene: 15. The CDR3 is 17 residues long. The CDR3 is CASSRGVTSGSGNEQFF. The DNA of the CDR3 is TGTGCCAGTAGCCGTGGGGTGACTAGCGGGAGTGGCAATGAGCAGTTCTTC.

A remark on this clone: At one end, the junction sequence differs from germline, possibly due to a read error. The chain recombines TRBV7-7 with TRBJ2-1; TRBD2 is a possible D gene (6 bases). Germline CDR1 and CDR2: SSHAT and FNYEAQ (reference sequence). The CDR3 loop spans 13 amino acids. CDR3 sequence reads: CASSTGGPSEQFF. For the CDR3, the DNA is TGTGCTAGCAGCACCGGAGGGCCTAGTGAGCAGTTCTTC.

V usage is TRBV27 and J usage is TRBJ2-7, with D unclear. V lost 0 bases and J 0 bases, leaving 9 bases between the germline ends. CDR1 and CDR2 (germline): MNHEY, SMNVEV (reference sequence). The CDR3 is 15 residues long. CDR3 nucleotide sequence: TGTGCCAGCAGTTTATCGTCCAGAAGCTCCTACGAGCAGTACTTC. Its protein product is CASSLSSRSSYEQYF.

The J gene is TRBJ2-5, the V gene TRBV29-1, with D maybe TRBD2 (6 bases). This CDR3 comprises 13 residues. The germline CDR1 and CDR2 sequences are SQVTM and ANQGSEA. Trimming shortened V by 6 bases and J by 4 bases, and 15 bases separated the two germline ends. The CDR3 sequence is CSVAGRVGETQYF. DNA of the CDR3: TGCAGCGTCGCGGGAAGGGTTGGAGAGACCCAGTACTTC.

This chain connects TRBV29-1 to TRBJ2-3; D is possibly TRBD1 (7 bases). The length of the CDR3 is 15 residues. Germline V CDR1 and CDR2: SQVTM, ANQGSEA. V lost 4 bases and J lost 5, with 19 bases in between. The CDR3 DNA reads TGCAGCGTTGGCCAAGTAGGAGGGGGCATAGATACGCAGTATTTT. Its translation is CSVGQVGGGIDTQYF.

This chain uses TRBV6-6 with TRBJ2-1, with D unresolved. Trimming left V 4 bases short and J 0 bases short, with 13 bases between. The CDR3 covers 16 residues. Per the germline V gene, CDR1 is MNHNY and CDR2 is SVGAGI (reference sequence). The DNA of the CDR3 is TGTGCCAGCAGTTCATCGGTACAGAGCTCCTACAATGAGCAGTTCTTC. This codes for CASSSSVQSSYNEQFF.

Concerning this clone: Compared with germline, one end of the junction differs, possibly owing to a read error. This chain connects TRBV5-1 to TRBJ2-5; maybe TRBD2 (5 bases). The CDR3 loop spans 15 amino acids. Germline CDR1 SGHRS, CDR2 YFSETQ. The CDR3 DNA reads as TGCGCCAGCAGCTTTAGTACGGGAACCCAACAGACCCAGTACTTC. Encoded protein: CASSFSTGTQQTQYF.

V is TRBV7-2 and J is TRBJ1-1; TRBD1 agrees at 7 bases. Trimming removed 2 bases from V and 3 bases from J; junction bases left unmatched: 12. Per the germline V gene, CDR1 is SGHTA and CDR2 is FQGNSA. The CDR3 spans 17 residues. CDR3 nucleotide sequence: TGTGCCAGCAGCTTACGACAGGGACGGGGATTTGACACTGAAGCTTTCTTT. It specifies CASSLRQGRGFDTEAFF.